This is a list of T cell receptor beta chains from one sample in a study of blood T cell repertoires in COVID-19. Repertoires were generated with immunoSEQ multiplex PCR, while TCRdb's copy carries only in-frame clones and drops some. The sample includes roughly 290,000 clones, about 87% seen only once; the top ten take around 8%. The sequenced material came from peripheral blood. Every receptor here comes from a woman in her 50s who had recovered from COVID-19. Each CDR3 is given with its conserved first and last residue.

J	V	CDR3
TRBJ1-1	TRBV19	CASSIQGRTEAFF
TRBJ2-5	TRBV9	CASSARRQGRETQYF
TRBJ2-7	TRBV5-1	CASSAASGTDSYEQYF
TRBJ2-7	TRBV18	CASSLGQGSHEQYF
TRBJ2-1	TRBV12-3/TRBV12-4	CASRLAGGNEQFF
TRBJ1-2	TRBV20-1	CSARDSGSYTF
TRBJ1-2	TRBV18	CASSPDRGNYGYTF
TRBJ1-5	TRBV30	CAWSGTSQDQPQHF
TRBJ2-5	TRBV5-1	CASSLEGQGSGETQYF
TRBJ2-7	TRBV6-2/TRBV6-3	CASSFLALMGFRQNRAQYF
TRBJ2-3	TRBV5-1	CASSSVALTGTDTQYF
TRBJ1-2	TRBV6-1	CASTNSGGVWSYTF
TRBJ1-3	TRBV11-2	CASSPRTGSGNTIYF
TRBJ1-2	TRBV6-6	CASTPRRQAVVYGYTF
TRBJ2-1	TRBV7-9	CASSLTTGDNEQFF
TRBJ1-5	TRBV19	CASSLDRVFEQPQHF
TRBJ2-3	TRBV6-5	CASSPTGVTDTQYF
TRBJ2-1	TRBV5-8	CASTFCGASYNEQFF
TRBJ2-5	TRBV5-1	CASSFLAGEETQYF
TRBJ1-5	TRBV7-2	CASSFGGMNQPQHF
TRBJ2-3	TRBV5-4	CASSLEFGREGTDTQYF
TRBJ1-1	TRBV7-2	CASSPDRVDTEAFF
TRBJ2-7	TRBV27	CASRESTGGPYEQYF
TRBJ1-1	TRBV11-2	CASSYKRDRAEAFF
TRBJ2-2	TRBV9	CASSVWTGETGELFF
TRBJ2-7	TRBV6-1	CASSEPGRTGGQYF
TRBJ1-2	TRBV25-1	CASSEWPTNYGYTF
TRBJ1-1	TRBV5-6	CASSLRQGNTEAFF
TRBJ2-7	TRBV28	CASSAATGTYEQYF
TRBJ1-1	TRBV28	CASSFPQGKGTEAFF
TRBJ1-2	TRBV30	CAWSGTGVGYTF
TRBJ2-3	TRBV7-2	CASSLVDSPGTDTQYF
TRBJ2-2	TRBV7-9	CASSWTPGPRTGELFF
TRBJ2-7	TRBV5-1	CASSLAQGLGEQYF
TRBJ2-3	TRBV4-1	CASSKRERDTQYF
TRBJ1-1	TRBV3-1/TRBV3-2	CASSQSTVNTEAFF
TRBJ1-6	TRBV6-5	CASSPTGNSPLHF
TRBJ1-1	TRBV11-2	CASSFVAEAFF
TRBJ2-7	TRBV27	CASSLGQGGYEQYF
TRBJ1-6	TRBV4-3	CASSLRGSSYNSPLHF
TRBJ2-7	TRBV6-2/TRBV6-3	CASSLSAGPYEQYF
TRBJ2-6	TRBV5-4	CASSLDRGSPVLTF
TRBJ1-5	TRBV19	CASSQFFRQGWQPQHF
TRBJ1-2	TRBV5-1	CASSWTRRGSYGYTF
TRBJ1-1	TRBV13	CASSLFQGDTEAFF
TRBJ1-5	TRBV28	CASSSPAGTSNQPQHF
TRBJ1-1	TRBV6-5	CASSPRGDTEAFF
TRBJ2-1	TRBV28	CASSSDRSYYNEQFF